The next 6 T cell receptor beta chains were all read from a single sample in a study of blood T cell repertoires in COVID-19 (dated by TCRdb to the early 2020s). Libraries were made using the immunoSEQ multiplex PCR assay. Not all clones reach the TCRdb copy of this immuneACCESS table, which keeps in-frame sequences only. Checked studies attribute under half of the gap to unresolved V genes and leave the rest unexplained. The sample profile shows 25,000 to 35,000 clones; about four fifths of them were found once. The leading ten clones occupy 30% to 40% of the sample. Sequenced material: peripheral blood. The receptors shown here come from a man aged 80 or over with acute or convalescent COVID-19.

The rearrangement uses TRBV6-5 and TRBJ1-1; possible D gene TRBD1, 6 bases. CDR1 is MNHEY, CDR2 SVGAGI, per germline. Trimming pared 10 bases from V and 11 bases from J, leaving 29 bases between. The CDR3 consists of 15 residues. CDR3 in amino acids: CAKGGAWGPPDRAFF. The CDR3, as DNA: TGTGCCAAAGGGGGGGCGTGGGGACCCCCTGATCGGGCTTTCTTT.

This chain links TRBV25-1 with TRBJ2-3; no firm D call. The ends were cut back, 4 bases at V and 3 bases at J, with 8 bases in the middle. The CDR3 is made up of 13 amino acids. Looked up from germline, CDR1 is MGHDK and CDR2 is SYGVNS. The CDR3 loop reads CASSALGTDTQYF. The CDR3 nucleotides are TGTGCCAGCAGTGCGCTAGGAACAGATACGCAGTATTTT.

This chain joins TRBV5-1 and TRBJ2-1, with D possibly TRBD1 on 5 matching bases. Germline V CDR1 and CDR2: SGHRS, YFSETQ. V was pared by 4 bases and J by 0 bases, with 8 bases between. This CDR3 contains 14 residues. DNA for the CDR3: TGCGCCAGCAGCGCAGGGTACTCCTACAATGAGCAGTTCTTC. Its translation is CASSAGYSYNEQFF. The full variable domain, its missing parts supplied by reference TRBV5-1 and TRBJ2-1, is KAGVTQTPRYLIKTRGQQVTLSCSPISGHRSVSWYQQTPGQGLQFLFEYFSETQRNKGNFPGRFSGRQFSNSRSEMNVSTLELGDSALYLCASSAGYSYNEQFFGPGTRLTVL.

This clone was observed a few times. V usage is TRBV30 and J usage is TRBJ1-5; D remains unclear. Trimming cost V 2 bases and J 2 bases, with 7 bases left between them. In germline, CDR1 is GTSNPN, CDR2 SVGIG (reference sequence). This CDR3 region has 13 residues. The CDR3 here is CAWSNGGNQPQHF. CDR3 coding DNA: TGTGCCTGGAGTAACGGTGGCAATCAGCCCCAGCATTTT. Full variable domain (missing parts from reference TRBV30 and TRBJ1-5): SQTIHQWPATLVQPVGSPLSLECTVEGTSNPNLYWYRQAAGRGLQLLFYSVGIGQISSEVPQNLSASRPQDRQFILSSKKLLLSDSGFYLCAWSNGGNQPQHFGDGTRLSIL.

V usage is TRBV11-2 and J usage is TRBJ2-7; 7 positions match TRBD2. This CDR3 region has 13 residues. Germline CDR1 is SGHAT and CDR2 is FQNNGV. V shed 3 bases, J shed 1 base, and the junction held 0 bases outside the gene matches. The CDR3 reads CASSLGGSYEQYF. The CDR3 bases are TGTGCCAGCAGCTTGGGGGGGTCCTACGAGCAGTACTTC.

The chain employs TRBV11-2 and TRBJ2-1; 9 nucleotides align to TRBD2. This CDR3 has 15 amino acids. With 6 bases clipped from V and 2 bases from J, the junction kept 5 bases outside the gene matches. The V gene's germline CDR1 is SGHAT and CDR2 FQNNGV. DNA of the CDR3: TGTGCCAGCAGGTCTCTAGCGGGGCCCTACAATGAGCAGTTCTTC. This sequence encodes CASRSLAGPYNEQFF. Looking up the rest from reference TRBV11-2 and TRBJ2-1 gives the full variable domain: EAGVAQSPRYKIIEKRQSVAFWCNPISGHATLYWYQQILGQGPKLLIQFQNNGVVDDSQLPKDRFSAERLKGVDSTLKIQPAKLEDSAVYLCASRSLAGPYNEQFFGPGTRLTVL.